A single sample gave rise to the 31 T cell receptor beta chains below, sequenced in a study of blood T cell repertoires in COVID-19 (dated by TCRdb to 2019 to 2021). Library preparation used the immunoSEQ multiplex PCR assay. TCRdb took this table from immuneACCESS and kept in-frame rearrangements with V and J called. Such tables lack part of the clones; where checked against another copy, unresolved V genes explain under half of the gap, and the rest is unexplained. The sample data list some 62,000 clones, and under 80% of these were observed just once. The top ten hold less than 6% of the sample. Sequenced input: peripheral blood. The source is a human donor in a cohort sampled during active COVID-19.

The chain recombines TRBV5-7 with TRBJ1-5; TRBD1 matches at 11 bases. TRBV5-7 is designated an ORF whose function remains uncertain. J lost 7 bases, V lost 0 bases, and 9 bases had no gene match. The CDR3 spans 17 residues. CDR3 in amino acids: CASSLERTGGPRQPQHF. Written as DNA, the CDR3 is TGTGCCAGCAGCTTGGAGCGGACAGGGGGCCCCCGACAGCCCCAGCATTTT.

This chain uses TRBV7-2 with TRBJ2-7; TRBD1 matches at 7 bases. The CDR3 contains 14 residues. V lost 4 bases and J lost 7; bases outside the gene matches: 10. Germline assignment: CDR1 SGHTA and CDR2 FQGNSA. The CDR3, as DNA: TGTGCCAGCAGCTATCGACAGGGTCCAGGGGAGCAGTACTTC. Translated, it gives CASSYRQGPGEQYF.

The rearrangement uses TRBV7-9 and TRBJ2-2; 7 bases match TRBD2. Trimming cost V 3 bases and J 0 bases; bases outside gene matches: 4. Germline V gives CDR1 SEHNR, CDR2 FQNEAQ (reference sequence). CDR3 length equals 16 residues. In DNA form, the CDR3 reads TGTGCCAGCAGCTTTAATCGGGGGGCGAACACCGGGGAGCTGTTTTTT. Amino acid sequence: CASSFNRGANTGELFF. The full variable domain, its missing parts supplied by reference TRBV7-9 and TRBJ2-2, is DTGVSQNPRHKITKRGQNVTFRCDPISEHNRLYWYRQTLGQGPEFLTYFQNEAQLEKSRLLSDRFSAERPKGSFSTLEIQRTEQGDSAMYLCASSFNRGANTGELFFGEGSRLTVL.

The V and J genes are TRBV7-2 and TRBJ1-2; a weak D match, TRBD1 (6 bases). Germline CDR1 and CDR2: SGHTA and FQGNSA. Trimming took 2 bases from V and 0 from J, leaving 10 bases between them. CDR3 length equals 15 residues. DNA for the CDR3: TGTGCCAGCAGCTTACAAACAGGGTCTAACTATGGCTACACCTTC. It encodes CASSLQTGSNYGYTF.

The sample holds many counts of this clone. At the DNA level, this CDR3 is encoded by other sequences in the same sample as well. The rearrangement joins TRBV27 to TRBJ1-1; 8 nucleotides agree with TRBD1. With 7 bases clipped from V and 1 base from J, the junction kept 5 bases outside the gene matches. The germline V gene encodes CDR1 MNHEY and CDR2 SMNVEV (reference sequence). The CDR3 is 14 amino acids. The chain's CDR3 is CASNRQGPNTEAFF. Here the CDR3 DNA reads TGTGCCAGCAACAGACAGGGGCCGAACACTGAAGCTTTCTTT.

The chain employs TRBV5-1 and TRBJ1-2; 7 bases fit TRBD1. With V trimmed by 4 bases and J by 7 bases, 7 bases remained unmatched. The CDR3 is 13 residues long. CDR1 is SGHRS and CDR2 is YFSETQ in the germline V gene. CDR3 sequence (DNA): TGCGCCAGCAGCGAGACAGGGACTGGTGGCTACACCTTC. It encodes CASSETGTGGYTF. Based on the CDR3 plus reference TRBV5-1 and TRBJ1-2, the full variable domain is KAGVTQTPRYLIKTRGQQVTLSCSPISGHRSVSWYQQTPGQGLQFLFEYFSETQRNKGNFPGRFSGRQFSNSRSEMNVSTLELGDSALYLCASSETGTGGYTFGSGTRLTVV.

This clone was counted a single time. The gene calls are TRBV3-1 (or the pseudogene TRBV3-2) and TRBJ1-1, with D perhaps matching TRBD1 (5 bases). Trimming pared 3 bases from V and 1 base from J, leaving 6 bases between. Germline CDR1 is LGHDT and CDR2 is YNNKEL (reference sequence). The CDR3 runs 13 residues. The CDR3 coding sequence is TGTGCCAGCAGCCAGACAGCGAACACTGAAGCTTTCTTT. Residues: CASSQTANTEAFF.

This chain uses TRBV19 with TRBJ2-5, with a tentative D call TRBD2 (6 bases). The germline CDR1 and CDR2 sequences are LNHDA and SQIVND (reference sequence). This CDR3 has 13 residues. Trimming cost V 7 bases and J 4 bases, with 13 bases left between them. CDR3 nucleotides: TGTGCCAGTAAGGTCTTGGGGGGAGAGACCCAGTACTTC. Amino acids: CASKVLGGETQYF.

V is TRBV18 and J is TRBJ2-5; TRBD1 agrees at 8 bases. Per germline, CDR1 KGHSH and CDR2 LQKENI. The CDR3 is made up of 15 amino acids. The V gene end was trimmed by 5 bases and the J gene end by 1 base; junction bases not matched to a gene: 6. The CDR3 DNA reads TGTGCCAGCTCATGGACAGGGACCCCCCAAGAGACCCAGTACTTC. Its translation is CASSWTGTPQETQYF.

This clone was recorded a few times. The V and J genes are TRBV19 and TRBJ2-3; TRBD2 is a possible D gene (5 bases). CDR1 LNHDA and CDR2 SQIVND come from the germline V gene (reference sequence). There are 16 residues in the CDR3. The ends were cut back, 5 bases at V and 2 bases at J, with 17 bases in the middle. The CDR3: CASSASIGGFTDTQYF. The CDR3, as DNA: TGTGCCAGTAGTGCGTCTATCGGAGGATTCACAGATACGCAGTATTTT.

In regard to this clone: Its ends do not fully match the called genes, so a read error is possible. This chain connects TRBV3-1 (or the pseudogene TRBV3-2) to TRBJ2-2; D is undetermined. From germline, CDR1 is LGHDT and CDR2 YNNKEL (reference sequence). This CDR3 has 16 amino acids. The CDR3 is CASSPTERLNTWELFF. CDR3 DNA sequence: TGTGCCAGCAGCCCCACGGAGAGACTTAACACCTGGGAGCTGTTTTTT.

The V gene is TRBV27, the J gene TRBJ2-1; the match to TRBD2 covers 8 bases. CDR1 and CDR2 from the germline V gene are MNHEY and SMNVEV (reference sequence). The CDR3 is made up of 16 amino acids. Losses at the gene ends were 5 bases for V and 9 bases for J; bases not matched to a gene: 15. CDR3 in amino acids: CASSKDPGLGTVEQFF. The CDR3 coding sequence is TGTGCCAGCAGTAAAGATCCGGGACTAGGTACGGTTGAGCAGTTCTTC.

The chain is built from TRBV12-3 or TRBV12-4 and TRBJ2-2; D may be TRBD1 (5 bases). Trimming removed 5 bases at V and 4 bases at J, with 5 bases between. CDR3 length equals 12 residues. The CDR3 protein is CASSQGTGELFF. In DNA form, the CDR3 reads TGTGCCAGCAGTCAGGGCACCGGGGAGCTGTTTTTT.

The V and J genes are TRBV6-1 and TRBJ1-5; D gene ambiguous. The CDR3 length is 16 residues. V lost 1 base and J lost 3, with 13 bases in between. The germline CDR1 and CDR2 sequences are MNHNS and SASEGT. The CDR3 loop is CASSEGAGIINQPQHF. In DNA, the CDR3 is TGTGCCAGCAGTGAAGGGGCGGGGATAATCAATCAGCCCCAGCATTTT.

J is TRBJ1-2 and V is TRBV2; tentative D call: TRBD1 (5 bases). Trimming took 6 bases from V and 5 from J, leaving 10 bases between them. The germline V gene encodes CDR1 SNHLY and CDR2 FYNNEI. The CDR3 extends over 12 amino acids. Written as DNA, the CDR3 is TGTGCCAGCAGCGTGACAGAATATGGCTACACCTTC. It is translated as CASSVTEYGYTF.

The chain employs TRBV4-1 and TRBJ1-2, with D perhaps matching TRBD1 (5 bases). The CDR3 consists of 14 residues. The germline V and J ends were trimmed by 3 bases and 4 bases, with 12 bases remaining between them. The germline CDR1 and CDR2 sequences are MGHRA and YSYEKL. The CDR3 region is CASSQGRTSYGYTF. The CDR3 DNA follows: TGCGCCAGCAGCCAGGGCAGGACAAGCTATGGCTACACCTTC.

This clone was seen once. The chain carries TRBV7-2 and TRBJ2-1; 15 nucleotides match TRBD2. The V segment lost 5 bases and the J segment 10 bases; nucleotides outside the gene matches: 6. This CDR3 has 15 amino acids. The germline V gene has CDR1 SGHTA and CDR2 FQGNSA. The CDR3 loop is CASSRTSGGAREQFF. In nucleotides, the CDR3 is TGTGCCAGCAGCCGGACTAGCGGGGGGGCCCGAGAGCAGTTCTTC.

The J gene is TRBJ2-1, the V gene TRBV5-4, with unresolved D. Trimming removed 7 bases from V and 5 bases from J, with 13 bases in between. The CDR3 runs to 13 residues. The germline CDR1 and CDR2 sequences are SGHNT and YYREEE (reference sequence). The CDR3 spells CASRSGQNNEQFF. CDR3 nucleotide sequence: TGTGCCAGCCGATCTGGTCAGAACAATGAGCAGTTCTTC.

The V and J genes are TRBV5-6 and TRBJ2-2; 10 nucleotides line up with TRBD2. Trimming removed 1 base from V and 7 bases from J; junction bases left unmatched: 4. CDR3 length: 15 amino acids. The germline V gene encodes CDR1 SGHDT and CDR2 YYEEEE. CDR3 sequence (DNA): TGTGCCAGCAGCTTGTTGTCTAGCGGGGGCGGGGAGCTGTTTTTT. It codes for CASSLLSSGGGELFF.

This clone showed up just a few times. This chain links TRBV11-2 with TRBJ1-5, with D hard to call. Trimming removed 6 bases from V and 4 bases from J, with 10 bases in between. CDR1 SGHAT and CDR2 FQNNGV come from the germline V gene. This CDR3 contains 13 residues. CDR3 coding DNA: TGTGCCAGCAGTTCTGGCCTGAATCAGCCCCAGCATTTT. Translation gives CASSSGLNQPQHF.

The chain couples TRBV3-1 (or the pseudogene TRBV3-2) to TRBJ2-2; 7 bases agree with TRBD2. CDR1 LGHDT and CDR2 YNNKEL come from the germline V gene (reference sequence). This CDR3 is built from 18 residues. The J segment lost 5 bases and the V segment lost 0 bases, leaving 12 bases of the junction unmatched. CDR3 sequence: CASSQDKTSARWTGELFF. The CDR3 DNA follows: TGTGCCAGCAGCCAAGACAAAACTAGCGCCCGTTGGACCGGGGAGCTGTTTTTT.

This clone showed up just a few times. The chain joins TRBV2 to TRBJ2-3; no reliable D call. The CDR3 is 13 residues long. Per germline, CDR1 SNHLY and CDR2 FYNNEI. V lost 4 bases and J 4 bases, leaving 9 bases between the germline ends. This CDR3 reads CASSVTNSDTQYF. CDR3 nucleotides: TGTGCCAGCAGTGTCACAAATTCAGATACGCAGTATTTT.

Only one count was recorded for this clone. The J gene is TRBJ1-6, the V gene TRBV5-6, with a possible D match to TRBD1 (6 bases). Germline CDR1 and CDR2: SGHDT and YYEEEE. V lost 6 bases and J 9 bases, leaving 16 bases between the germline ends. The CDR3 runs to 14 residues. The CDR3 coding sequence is TGTGCCAGCACCGCGTACAGGGATGGTTCACCCCTCCACTTT. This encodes CASTAYRDGSPLHF.

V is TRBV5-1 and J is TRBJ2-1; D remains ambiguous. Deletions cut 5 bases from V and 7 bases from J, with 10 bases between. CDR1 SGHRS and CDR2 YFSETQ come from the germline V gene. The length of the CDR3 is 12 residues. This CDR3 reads CASRERENEQFF. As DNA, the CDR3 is TGCGCCAGCAGGGAGAGAGAAAATGAGCAGTTCTTC.

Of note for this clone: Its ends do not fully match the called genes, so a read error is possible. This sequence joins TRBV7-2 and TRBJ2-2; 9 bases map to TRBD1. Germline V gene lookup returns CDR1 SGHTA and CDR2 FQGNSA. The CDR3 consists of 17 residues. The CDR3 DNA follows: TGTGCCAGCAGCGTAGCCGGGACAGGGATGGGCACCGGGGAGCTGTTTTTT. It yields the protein CASSVAGTGMGTGELFF. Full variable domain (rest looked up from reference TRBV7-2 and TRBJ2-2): GAGVSQSPSNKVTEKGKDVELRCDPISGHTALYWYRQSLGQGLEFLIYFQGNSAPDKSGLPSDRFSAERTGGSVSTLTIQRTQQEDSAVYLCASSVAGTGMGTGELFFGEGSRLTVL.

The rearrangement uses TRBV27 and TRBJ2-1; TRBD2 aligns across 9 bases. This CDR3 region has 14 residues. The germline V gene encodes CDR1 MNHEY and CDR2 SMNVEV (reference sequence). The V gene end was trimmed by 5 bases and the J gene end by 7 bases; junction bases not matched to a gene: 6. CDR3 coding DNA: TGTGCCAGCAGTGTGCGGGGGGGTCTGAATGAGCAGTTCTTC. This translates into CASSVRGGLNEQFF.

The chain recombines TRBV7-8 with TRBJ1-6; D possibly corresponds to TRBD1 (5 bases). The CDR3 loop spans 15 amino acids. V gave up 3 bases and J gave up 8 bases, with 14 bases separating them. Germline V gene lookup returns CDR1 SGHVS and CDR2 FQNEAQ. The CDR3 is CASSFSTQGYSPLHF. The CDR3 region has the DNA TGTGCCAGCAGCTTTTCTACCCAGGGTTATTCACCCCTCCACTTT.

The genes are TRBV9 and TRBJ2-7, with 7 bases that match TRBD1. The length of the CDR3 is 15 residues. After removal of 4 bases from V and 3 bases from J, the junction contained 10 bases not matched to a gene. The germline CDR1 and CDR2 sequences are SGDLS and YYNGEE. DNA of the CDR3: TGTGCCAGCAGCCCCCGGGACAGCCTCAACTACGAGCAGTACTTC. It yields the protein CASSPRDSLNYEQYF. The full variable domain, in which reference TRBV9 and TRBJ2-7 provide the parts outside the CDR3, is DSGVTQTPKHLITATGQRVTLRCSPRSGDLSVYWYQQSLDQGLQFLIQYYNGEERAKGNILERFSAQQFPDLHSELNLSSLELGDSALYFCASSPRDSLNYEQYFGPGTRLTVT.

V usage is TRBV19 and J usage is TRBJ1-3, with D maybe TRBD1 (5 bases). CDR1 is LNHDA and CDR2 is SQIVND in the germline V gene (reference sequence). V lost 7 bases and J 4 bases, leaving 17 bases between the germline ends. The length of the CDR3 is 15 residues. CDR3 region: CASTRGEAGGNTIYF. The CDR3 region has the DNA TGTGCCAGTACCCGAGGGGAAGCGGGCGGAAACACCATATATTTT.

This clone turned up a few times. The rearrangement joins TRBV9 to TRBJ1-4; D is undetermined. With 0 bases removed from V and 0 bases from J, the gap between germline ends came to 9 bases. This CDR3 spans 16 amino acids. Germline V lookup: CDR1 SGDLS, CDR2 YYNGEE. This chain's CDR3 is CASSVAEGSTNEKLFF. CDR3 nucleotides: TGTGCCAGCAGCGTAGCTGAGGGTTCAACTAATGAAAAACTGTTTTTT.

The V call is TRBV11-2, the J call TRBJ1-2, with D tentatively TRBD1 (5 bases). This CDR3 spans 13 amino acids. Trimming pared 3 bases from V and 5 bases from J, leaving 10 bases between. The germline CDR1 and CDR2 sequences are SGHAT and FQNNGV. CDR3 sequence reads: CASSFTGAYGYTF. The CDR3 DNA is TGTGCCAGCAGCTTTACAGGCGCGTATGGCTACACCTTC.